The sample holds many counts of the clone carrying this T cell receptor beta chain. What it binds is unknown. Two-round multiplex PCR amplified TCR beta CDR3 from genomic DNA. Each TRBV and TRBJ gene had its own primer in the first PCR round. TCRdb re-called the multiplex PCR reads with MiXCR, one entry per CDR3 protein. The sample comprises tens of thousands of distinct CDR3 sequences, about 41% of which are singletons, and around 29% rests with the top ten. These data come from a study of prognosis after radiotherapy for stage I lung cancer. Study-wide background: Enrollment of stage I non-small cell lung cancer patients ran from early 2018 to early 2019.

General study points: Tumor specificity was not determined for the expanded TCR clones.

This receptor was taken from a donor aged 50 or older with non-small cell lung cancer. The source was PBMCs, collected before or after stereotactic body radiation therapy (not recorded which).

CDR3 protein: CASSLEDRPYGYTF. CDR3 coding DNA: TGTGCCAGCAGCTTAGAAGACAGACCCTATGGCTACACCTTC. The chain uses TRBV7-8 and TRBJ1-2; perhaps TRBD1 as D (5 bases). From germline, CDR1 is SGHVS and CDR2 FQNEAQ. Trimming cost V 1 base and J 4 bases, with 10 bases left between them. The CDR3 has 14 amino acids.